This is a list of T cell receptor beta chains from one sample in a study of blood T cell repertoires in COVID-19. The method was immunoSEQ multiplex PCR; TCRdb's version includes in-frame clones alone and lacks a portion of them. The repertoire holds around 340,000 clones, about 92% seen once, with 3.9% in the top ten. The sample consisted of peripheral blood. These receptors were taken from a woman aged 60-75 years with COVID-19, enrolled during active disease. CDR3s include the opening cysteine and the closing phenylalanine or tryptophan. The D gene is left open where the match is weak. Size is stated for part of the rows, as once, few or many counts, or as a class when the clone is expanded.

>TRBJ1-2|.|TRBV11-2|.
TGTGCCAGCAGTTTGGGGCTAACAACCGGTATAGGTGGCTACACCTTC
CASSLGLTTGIGGYTF
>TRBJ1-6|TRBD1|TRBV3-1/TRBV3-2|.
TGTGCCAGCAGCCAAGCATGGACAGGCTATAATTCACCCCTCCACTTT
CASSQAWTGYNSPLHF
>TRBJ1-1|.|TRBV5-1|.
TGCGCCAGCAGCTTGGCCGACATTTCCACTGAAGCTTTCTTT
CASSLADISTEAFF
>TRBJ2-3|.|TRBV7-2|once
TGTGCCAGCAGCGCGGCAGCAGATACGCAGTATTTT
CASSAAADTQYF
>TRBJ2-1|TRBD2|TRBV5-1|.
TGCGCCAGCAGCTACATCAGCGGGGGGCCCCCTAAGCAGTTCTTC
CASSYISGGPPKQFF
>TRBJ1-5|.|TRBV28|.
TGTGCCAGCAGTCCCACATCACAGGGTGCGAATCAGCCCCAGCATTTT
CASSPTSQGANQPQHF
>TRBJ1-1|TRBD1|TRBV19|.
TGTGCCAGTAGGCGGACAGGGGAAACCACTGAAGCTTTCTTT
CASRRTGETTEAFF
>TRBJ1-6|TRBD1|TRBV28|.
TGTGCCAGCAGTAGTCAGGGACAGGGGGTATATTCACCCCTCCACTTT
CASSSQGQGVYSPLHF
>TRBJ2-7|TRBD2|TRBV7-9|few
TGTGCCAGCAGCTTGACTAGCGGGGGAGACGAGCAGTACTTC
CASSLTSGGDEQYF
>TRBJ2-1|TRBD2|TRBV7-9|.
TGTGCCAGCAGCTTATTAGCGGGGGGGCGGAATGAGCAGTTCTTC
CASSLLAGGRNEQFF
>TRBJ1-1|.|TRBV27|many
TGTGCCAGCCATGCGGGAGGGATTTACACTGAAGCTTTCTTT
CASHAGGIYTEAFF
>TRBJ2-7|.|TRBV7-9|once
TGTGCCAGCAGCTTGGGAAGCGGACCCTACGAGCAGTACTTC
CASSLGSGPYEQYF
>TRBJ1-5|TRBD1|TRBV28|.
TGTGCCAGCAGTTTTTGGGACAGGGGATTAATTCAGCCCCAGCATTTT
CASSFWDRGLIQPQHF
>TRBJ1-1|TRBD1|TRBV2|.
TGTGCCAGCAGTCTACAGGGGCAGGGCACTGAAGCTTTCTTT
CASSLQGQGTEAFF
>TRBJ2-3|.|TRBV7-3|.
TGTGCCAGCAGCCCCGTGAGTGCGGGGCCCACAGATACGCAGTATTTT
CASSPVSAGPTDTQYF
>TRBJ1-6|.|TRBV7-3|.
TGTGCCAGCAGTGCCGGGACAAATTCACCCCTCCACTTT
CASSAGTNSPLHF
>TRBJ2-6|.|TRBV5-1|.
TGCGCCAGCAGCTCGACTACCTCTCCCGGGGCCAACGTCCTGACTTTC
CASSSTTSPGANVLTF
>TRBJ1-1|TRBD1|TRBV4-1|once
TGCGCCAGCAGCCAAAGCGACAGGGGGGATGAAGCTTTCTTT
CASSQSDRGDEAFF
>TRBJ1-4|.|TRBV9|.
TGTGCCAGCAGCGCCATAGGGGTGGGTAATGAAAAACTGTTTTTT
CASSAIGVGNEKLFF
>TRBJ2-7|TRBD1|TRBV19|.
TGTGCCAGTAGTATGCCTGGACAGGGCTACGAGCAGTACTTC
CASSMPGQGYEQYF
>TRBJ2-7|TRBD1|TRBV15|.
TGTGCCACCAGCAGGACTAGACAGGGGCCCTACGAGCAGTACTTC
CATSRTRQGPYEQYF
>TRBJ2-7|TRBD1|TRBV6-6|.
TGTGCCAGCAGCCAGCGACAGGGCCCAACCTACGAGCAGTACTTC
CASSQRQGPTYEQYF
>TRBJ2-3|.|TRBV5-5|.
TGTGCCAGCTCCGGCGGCCCCGCAGATACGCAGTATTTT
CASSGGPADTQYF
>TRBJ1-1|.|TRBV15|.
TGTGCCACCAGCAGAGGCGTTACGAACACTGAAGCTTTCTTT
CATSRGVTNTEAFF
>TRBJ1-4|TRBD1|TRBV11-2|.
TGTGCCAGCAGCACCAGGGGGGAATCTTCTGAAAAACTGTTTTTT
CASSTRGESSEKLFF
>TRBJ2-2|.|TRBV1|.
TGCACCAGCAGCCAATCCGAGCGGCCCTCGAACACCGGGGAGCTGTTTTTT
CTSSQSERPSNTGELFF
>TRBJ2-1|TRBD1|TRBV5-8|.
TGTGCCAGCAGCGGGACAGCAAGGTTCAATGAGCAGTTCTTC
CASSGTARFNEQFF
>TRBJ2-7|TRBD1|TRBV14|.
TGTGCCAGCAGCCAACAGGACAGGTTCGCCTACGAGCAGTACTTC
CASSQQDRFAYEQYF
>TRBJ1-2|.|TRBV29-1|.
TGCAGCGTTGAAGAAGGAAGGGGGTCTAACTATGGCTACACCTTC
CSVEEGRGSNYGYTF
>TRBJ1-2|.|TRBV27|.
TGTGCCAGCAGTTTATATCAGGGAAGGGGTGGCTACACCTTC
CASSLYQGRGGYTF
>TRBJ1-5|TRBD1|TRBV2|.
TGTGCCAGCAGCGAGGGGACAGTTAGCAATCAGCCCCAGCATTTT
CASSEGTVSNQPQHF
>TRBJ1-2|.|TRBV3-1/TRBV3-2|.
TGTGCCAGCCTAGGCAGGGCAGACTATGGCTACACCTTC
CASLGRADYGYTF
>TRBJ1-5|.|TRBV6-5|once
TGTGCCAGCACCCCCGGTAGCAATCAGCCCCAGCATTTT
CASTPGSNQPQHF
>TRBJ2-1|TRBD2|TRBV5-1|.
TGCGCCAGCAGCTTGGAGCTAGCGGGCACTTACAATGAGCAGTTCTTC
CASSLELAGTYNEQFF
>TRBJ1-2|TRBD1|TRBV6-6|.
TGTGCCAGCAGTTACACTTGGGACAGGCATGGCTACACCTTC
CASSYTWDRHGYTF
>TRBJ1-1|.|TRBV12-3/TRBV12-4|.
TGTGCCAGCAGCCGGGGGGGCACTGAAGCTTTCTTT
CASSRGGTEAFF
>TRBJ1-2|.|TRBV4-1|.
TGCGCCAGCAGCCTCAGCGGTCCGGGAAGCTATGGCTACACCTTC
CASSLSGPGSYGYTF
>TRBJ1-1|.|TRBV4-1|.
TGCGCCAGCAGCCAAGAAGAGGGGAACACTGAAGCTTTCTTT
CASSQEEGNTEAFF
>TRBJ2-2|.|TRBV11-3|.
TGTGCCAGCAGCACCTCTAGAACCGGGGAGCTGTTTTTT
CASSTSRTGELFF
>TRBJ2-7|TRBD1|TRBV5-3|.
TGTGCCAGAAGCTGCGACAGGGGCGGCTACGAGCAGTACTTC
CARSCDRGGYEQYF
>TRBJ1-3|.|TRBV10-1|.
TGCGCCAGTCCTCGAGCCCGCTCTGGAAACACCATATATTTT
CASPRARSGNTIYF
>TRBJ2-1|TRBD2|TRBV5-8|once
TGTGCCAGCAGACCTCTAGCGGGGGGGCTCTACAATGAGCAGTTCTTC
CASRPLAGGLYNEQFF
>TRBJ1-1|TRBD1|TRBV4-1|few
TGCGCCAGCAGCCTCTACCTGGACAGGGCCCAAGAAACTGAAGCTTTCTTT
CASSLYLDRAQETEAFF
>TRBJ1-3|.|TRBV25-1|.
TGTGCCAGCAGCCGGACAGATCGATCTGGAAACACCATATATTTT
CASSRTDRSGNTIYF
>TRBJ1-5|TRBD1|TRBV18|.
TGTGCCAGCTCCCAGGCCGGGACAGGGGATCGGCCCCAGCATTTT
CASSQAGTGDRPQHF
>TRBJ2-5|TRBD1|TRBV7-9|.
TGTGCCAGCAGCTTACACCAGGGGGAATCAGAGACCCAGTACTTC
CASSLHQGESETQYF
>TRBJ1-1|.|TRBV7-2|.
TGTGCCAGCAGCTTACTCGGACAGAGCATGAACACTGAAGCTTTCTTT
CASSLLGQSMNTEAFF